Listed below are T cell receptor beta chains from one sample, sequenced in a study of ipilimumab plus nivolumab after autologous stem cell transplantation. Measured with immunoSEQ multiplex PCR; TCRdb has only the in-frame clones, and not every one. The sample lists 10,000 to 15,000 clones, roughly 73% occurring once. The source material was PBMCs, sampled in a trial of ipilimumab plus nivolumab as post-transplant consolidation. Receptors were obtained from a male donor with diffuse large B-cell lymphoma. CDR3s include the opening cysteine and the closing phenylalanine or tryptophan. The order of the fields is V gene, J gene, CDR3 protein.

>TRBV5-6|TRBJ1-1
CASIVYVRGNTEAFF
>TRBV7-9|TRBJ2-7
CASSHPLGSLGRENQQYF
>TRBV7-2|TRBJ2-5
CASSAGWRDLGRETQYF
>TRBV6-4|TRBJ2-3
CASSKGGGYTDTQYF
>TRBV25-1|TRBJ2-3
CASSDGGTDTQYF
>TRBV10-2|TRBJ2-4
CASSVRRDTKNIQYF
>TRBV4-2|TRBJ2-2
CASSPGAGNSGELFF
>TRBV6-1|TRBJ2-3
CASSMGHWGTDTQYF
>TRBV2|TRBJ2-7
CASSGSRGRSYEQYF
>TRBV6-5|TRBJ2-5
CASSTAGTGYETQYF
>TRBV6-5|TRBJ1-2
CASRARLGSTYGYTF
>TRBV30|TRBJ1-3
CAWSRDSFSGNTIYF
>TRBV7-9|TRBJ2-5
CASSSRETQYF
>TRBV25-1|TRBJ2-1
CASSELTDLRGSKQFF
>TRBV7-9|TRBJ2-1
CASIRTSGLNEQFF
>TRBV11-2|TRBJ2-7
CASSFSGGPDYEQYF
>TRBV5-1|TRBJ2-2
CASSDRSNTGELFF
>TRBV19|TRBJ1-5
CASMNWTVGNQPQHF
>TRBV9|TRBJ2-1
CASSATGLGEQFF
>TRBV11-3|TRBJ1-5
CASSLGRGRNQPQHF
>TRBV5-1|TRBJ1-1
CASSWGQGPNTEAFF
>TRBV7-9|TRBJ1-2
CASSLASQGTYGYTF
>TRBV19|TRBJ1-1
CASSIAGAGRAEAFF
>TRBV15|TRBJ1-1
CATSRTSTGTEAFF
>TRBV19|TRBJ2-7
CAVGGQGVYEQYF
>TRBV19|TRBJ1-5
CASSIMGGNQPQHF
>TRBV11-3|TRBJ1-1
CASSLGDTEAFF
>TRBV5-1|TRBJ2-1
CASSLSREEQFF
>TRBV4-3|TRBJ1-2
CASSQDSRTGAYGYTF
>TRBV6-5|TRBJ1-4
CASSRDRAGDEKLFF
>TRBV5-1|NA
CASRLDTGLAYEQYF
>TRBV30|TRBJ1-5
CAWSVGVDQPQHF
>TRBV7-2|TRBJ1-6
CASSLVLGSSPLHF
>TRBV5-1|TRBJ1-1
CASSEGQNEAFF
>TRBV6-5|TRBJ1-1
CASRPSEGAIAFF
>TRBV4-1|TRBJ1-6
CASSQEGGNSPLHF
>TRBV6-5|TRBJ1-5
CASRPDRDQPQHF
>TRBV7-6|TRBJ2-5
CASSLVGRGTEETQYF
>TRBV5-5|TRBJ1-4
CASSLGTGATNEKLFF
>TRBV6-6|TRBJ1-5
CASSYGQNNQPQHF
>TRBV6-5|TRBJ1-1
CASSNGGNTEAFF
>TRBV5-1|TRBJ2-1
CASSLAAGSYNEQFF
>TRBV6-6|TRBJ2-7
CASSYRRTYEQYF
>TRBV25-1|TRBJ2-1
CASSVGGEQFF
>TRBV5-1|TRBJ2-7
CASSYRLAGGDEQYF
>TRBV7-9|TRBJ2-7
CASSPPTGGLSYEQYF
>TRBV5-1|TRBJ2-1
CASSSVWSYNEQFF
>TRBV6-5|TRBJ1-1
CASSYLGGTEAFF